These 5 T cell receptor beta chains originate from one sample sequenced in a study of blood T cell repertoires in COVID-19. Here immunoSEQ multiplex PCR was the method, and the copy in TCRdb shows in-frame clones only, minus some. The table shows about 310,000 clones, with roughly 85% occurring only once. The sequencing sample was made of PBMCs or T cells enriched from blood (not recorded which). The receptors originated from a woman in her thirties who had been exposed to COVID-19.

This clone appeared a single time. The rearrangement joins TRBV5-1 to TRBJ2-1, with D tentatively TRBD2 (5 bases). The CDR3 runs to 17 residues. Germline V lookup: CDR1 SGHRS, CDR2 YFSETQ. Trimming took 1 base from V and 4 from J, leaving 18 bases between them. The CDR3 DNA reads as TGCGCCAGCAGCTTGCACCTAGCCCAACCACCTTACAATGAGCAGTTCTTC. Protein product: CASSLHLAQPPYNEQFF.

The chain joins TRBV6-5 to TRBJ2-6, with D perhaps TRBD1 (6 bases). CDR1 is MNHEY and CDR2 is SVGAGI in the germline V gene. The CDR3 contains 15 residues. V was trimmed by 6 bases and J by 4 bases, leaving 13 bases between them. In nucleotides, the CDR3 is TGTGCCAGCAGGCCGGGACAAGCGGGGGCCAACGTCCTGACTTTC. This gives the protein CASRPGQAGANVLTF.

This rearrangement joins TRBV10-3 to TRBJ2-1; D possibly corresponds to TRBD1 (5 bases). The CDR3 loop spans 14 amino acids. Germline V gives CDR1 ENHRY, CDR2 SYGVKD. V lost 4 bases, J lost 5 bases, and 12 bases lay in between. CDR3 protein: CAISGTQDDNEQFF. The CDR3, as DNA: TGTGCCATCAGTGGGACACAGGACGACAATGAGCAGTTCTTC.

CDR3 bases: TGTGCCAGCTCTCCTAGCTCCTACGAGCAGTACTTC. Translation gives CASSPSSYEQYF. This rearrangement joins TRBV18 to TRBJ2-7, with D unclear. Germline-derived CDR1 and CDR2 are KGHSH and LQKENI. The CDR3 length is 12 residues. Trimming left V 6 bases short and J 0 bases short, with 6 bases between.

This sequence joins TRBV5-1 and TRBJ2-1; 9 bases map to TRBD2. Per the germline V gene, CDR1 is SGHRS and CDR2 is YFSETQ. V shed 5 bases and J 6 bases; nucleotides not matched to a gene: 6. There are 14 residues in the CDR3. The CDR3 is CASSFSGGFNEQFF. As DNA, the CDR3 is TGCGCCAGCAGTTTTAGCGGGGGCTTCAATGAGCAGTTCTTC.